This entry is about one TCR beta chain. Its matching antigen is unknown. Measured with immunoSEQ multiplex PCR; TCRdb has only the in-frame clones, and not every one. The table includes about 650,000 clones, around 95% detected once. This entry is derived from a study of shared clonotypes between healthy human individuals. Study as a whole: Ranging from 18 to 49 in age, donors were a couple of women and a few men. Study results and caveats: Inspection by rarefaction showed sorted-subset sequencing to be incomplete despite large depth.

Germline V gene sequence: CDR1 LGHNA, CDR2 YNFKEQ. This CDR3 spans 17 amino acids. V lost 0 bases, J lost 5 bases, and 9 bases stayed unmatched. Naive-designated CD8 cells lacked CD45RO, were positively enriched for CCR7, and omitted terminally differentiated effector memory CD45RA+ cells. The sample comprised naive CD8+ T cells sorted from blood. The sequence derives from a woman aged 25 to 39 in good health. This chain joins TRBV4-2 and TRBJ2-5, with 10 bases aligning to TRBD2. Here the CDR3 reads CASSQDPSGSAQETQYF. The CDR3 nucleotides read TGTGCCAGCAGCCAAGATCCTAGCGGGAGTGCGCAGGAGACCCAGTACTTC.